This TCR beta chain stems from a study of T cells in Graves' hyperthyroidism and ophthalmopathy. To note about this clonotype: Its cognate antigen is unknown.

Clinical symptoms, serum thyroxine, TRAb, thyroid ultrasound and orbital computed tomography established diagnosis. From RNA transcripts, TCR beta CDR3 regions were amplified. The HTBI primer set was used in a first-round RT-PCR of the TCR CDR3. TCRdb redid the calling of the multiplex PCR reads with MiXCR, one entry per CDR3 protein. The profile shows over 350,000 distinct CDR3 sequences, approximately 14% of them singletons. Study conclusions and caveats: By a 13 V-J model, ophthalmopathy was set apart from stable hyperthyroidism.

Specimen: blood. The source of this sequence is a man aged 18 to 29 with Graves' ophthalmopathy.

The CDR3 here is CASSPSGGAGNTGELFF. DNA of the CDR3: TGTGCCAGCAGCCCTAGCGGGGGGGCCGGGAACACCGGGGAGCTGTTTTTT. The J gene is TRBJ2-2, the V gene TRBV4-2, with 12 bases aligning to TRBD2. Germline CDR1 is LGHNA and CDR2 is YNFKEQ. The V gene end was trimmed by 4 bases and the J gene end by 1 base; junction bases not matched to a gene: 4. The CDR3 is 17 residues long.